Following are 8 T cell receptor beta chains from one sample sequenced in a study of regulatory T cells in long-lasting Graves disease. The time point: persistent/refractory GD, antithyroid drugs over 5 years with positive TRAb. PBMC RNA served as the TCR library source. The TCR beta library used iRepertoire HTBI primers with Arm-PCR amplification of CDR3. TCRdb itself ran the multiplex PCR reads through MiXCR, one entry per CDR3 protein. Of 400,000 to 500,000 distinct CDR3 sequences in the sample, over 20% are singletons; the top ten hold roughly an eighth. The sample consisted of peripheral blood mononuclear cells (PBMCs), taken when the disease was refractory, from a patient treated with antithyroid drugs. The receptors stem from a female donor with Graves disease.

This clonotype appeared a single time. The J gene is TRBJ2-7, the V gene TRBV30; no clear D gene. The CDR3 contains 14 residues. Between the trimmed V and J ends, which lost 8 bases and 3 bases, there was a span of 20 bases. Germline values: CDR1 GTSNPN, CDR2 SVGIG (reference sequence). This CDR3 reads CAPPDSDPFYEQYF. Here the CDR3 DNA reads TGTGCCCCTCCTGACTCAGACCCGTTCTACGAGCAGTACTTC.

This clonotype was recorded at least ten times. The rearrangement joins TRBV4-2 to TRBJ2-7; D uncertain. The CDR3 runs 15 residues. Trimming took off 0 bases at V and 5 bases at J, with 14 bases between the two ends. Germline V gene data show CDR1 as LGHNA and CDR2 as YNFKEQ. The CDR3 reads CASSQDLWQPNEQYF. CDR3 sequence (DNA): TGTGCCAGCAGCCAAGACCTTTGGCAGCCCAACGAGCAGTACTTC.

This clonotype showed up just a few times. The chain has TRBV19 and TRBJ2-2, with TRBD1 matching over 9 bases. Trimming took 6 bases from V and 4 from J; bases not matched to a gene: 12. From germline, CDR1 is LNHDA and CDR2 SQIVND (reference sequence). The CDR3 spans 17 residues. The chain's CDR3 is CASRHQGTGRSTGELFF. Here the CDR3 DNA reads TGTGCCAGTAGGCACCAGGGGACAGGGAGAAGCACCGGGGAGCTGTTTTTT.

In its sample, this clonotype was seen many times. This sequence joins TRBV9 and TRBJ2-7; TRBD1 agrees at 7 bases. V was pared by 3 bases and J by 3 bases, with 6 bases of the junction left unmatched. CDR3 length equals 14 residues. In germline, CDR1 is SGDLS, CDR2 YYNGEE. CDR3 sequence (DNA): TGTGCCAGCAGCGATGGGGACAGTAGCTACGAGCAGTACTTC. Translated, it gives CASSDGDSSYEQYF.

The DNA of the CDR3 is TGTGCCAGCAGCCTCGTGCCACTAGCGTATAGTAGCACAGATACGCAGTATTTT. Translating it yields CASSLVPLAYSSTDTQYF. This chain links TRBV6-2 or TRBV6-3 with TRBJ2-3; 7 bases are a match to TRBD2. CDR1 is MNHEY and CDR2 is SVGEGT in the germline V gene. This CDR3 contains 18 residues. V was pared by 6 bases and J by 0 bases, with 15 bases of the junction left unmatched.

Here the CDR3 DNA reads TGCGCCAGCAGCTTTTTAGCGGGATCGAACACCGGGGAGCTGTTTTTT. It specifies CASSFLAGSNTGELFF. This chain connects TRBV5-1 to TRBJ2-2; 8 positions match TRBD2. V gave up 2 bases and J gave up 0 bases; unmatched junction bases: 3. The CDR3 consists of 16 residues. Per germline, CDR1 SGHRS and CDR2 YFSETQ.

This clonotype was observed at least ten times. The chain recombines TRBV6-1 with TRBJ1-4; D is possibly TRBD1 (5 bases). CDR3 length equals 14 residues. Trimming took off 3 bases at V and 8 bases at J, with 13 bases between the two ends. CDR1 is MNHNS and CDR2 is SASEGT in the germline V gene. This chain's CDR3 is CASSDVGTAEKLFF. CDR3 coding DNA: TGTGCCAGCAGTGACGTCGGGACTGCCGAAAAACTGTTTTTT.

This clonotype occurred many times. This chain joins TRBV5-5 and TRBJ2-7; TRBD2 aligns across 10 bases. Unmatched junction bases numbered 8, after V lost 2 bases and J lost 6 bases. The CDR3 totals 15 residues. Germline CDR1 is SGHKS and CDR2 is YYEKEE (reference sequence). Written as DNA, the CDR3 is TGTGCCAGCAGCTTTGCGCTAGCGGGAGAGGTCGAGCAGTACTTC. Protein: CASSFALAGEVEQYF.